These 20 T cell receptor beta chains were sequenced from one sample in a study of tumor-infiltrating lymphocytes in localized non-small cell lung cancer. Assay: immunoSEQ multiplex PCR; the TCRdb copy retains only in-frame clones and omits some. The sample consists of some 15,000 clones, 73% of them appearing once. The sample taken for sequencing was lung tumor tissue. Source of these receptors: a human donor with non-small cell lung cancer.

The J gene is TRBJ1-4, the V gene TRBV28, with 12 nucleotides matching TRBD1. Trimming removed 6 bases from V and 0 bases from J; junction bases left unmatched: 5. CDR3 length equals 17 residues. Germline V gene data show CDR1 as MDHEN and CDR2 as SYDVKM. CDR3 in amino acids: CASRGDRGPSTNEKLFF. In DNA, the CDR3 is TGTGCCAGCAGAGGGGACAGGGGGCCCTCAACTAATGAAAAACTGTTTTTT.

This clone was detected a few times. This sample also contains other DNA sequences that code for the same CDR3. V and J are TRBV18 and TRBJ2-1; the match to TRBD1 covers 7 bases. Germline values: CDR1 KGHSH, CDR2 LQKENI. After removal of 3 bases from V and 0 bases from J, the junction contained 2 bases not matched to a gene. This CDR3 spans 15 amino acids. CDR3 amino acids: CASSPTGSSYNEQFF. The CDR3 bases are TGTGCCAGCTCACCGACAGGGAGCTCCTACAATGAGCAGTTCTTC.

The chain uses TRBV7-6 and TRBJ2-7; 7 nucleotides line up with TRBD2. With 5 bases clipped from V and 3 bases from J, the junction kept 10 bases outside the gene matches. The CDR3 has 15 amino acids. The germline V gene has CDR1 SGHVS and CDR2 FNYEAQ. The CDR3 loop reads CASSRRLAEFYEQYF. CDR3 bases: TGTGCCAGCAGCCGCCGACTAGCTGAGTTCTACGAGCAGTACTTC.

This clone was picked up a small number of times. This rearrangement joins TRBV4-1 to TRBJ2-7; the match to TRBD1 covers 7 bases. After removal of 4 bases from V and 3 bases from J, the junction contained 12 bases not matched to a gene. This CDR3 is 16 amino acids long. The germline CDR1 and CDR2 sequences are MGHRA and YSYEKL. For the CDR3, the DNA is TGCGCCAGCAGCCTAATCTCCGGGACAGACATCTACGAGCAGTACTTC. Encoded protein: CASSLISGTDIYEQYF.

The rearrangement joins TRBV2 to TRBJ2-2, with D possibly TRBD1 on 6 matching bases. Germline-derived CDR1 and CDR2 are SNHLY and FYNNEI. Between the trimmed V and J ends, which lost 4 bases and 1 base, there was a span of 16 bases. This CDR3 spans 17 amino acids. The CDR3 here is CASSVYEAGVNTGELFF. The DNA for the CDR3 is TGTGCCAGCAGTGTTTACGAGGCAGGGGTGAACACCGGGGAGCTGTTTTTT.

This chain uses TRBV20-1 with TRBJ2-5; D possibly corresponds to TRBD1 (5 bases). Germline V gene lookup returns CDR1 DFQATT and CDR2 SNEGSKA (reference sequence). V was pared by 6 bases and J by 4 bases, with 9 bases between. The CDR3 has 11 amino acids. For the CDR3, the DNA is TGCAGTGCAACAGGAGCAGAGACCCAGTACTTC. Protein product: CSATGAETQYF.

This clone was counted between two and nine times. This sequence joins TRBV6-1 and TRBJ1-5, with D tentatively TRBD1 (6 bases). Germline V CDR1 and CDR2: MNHNS, SASEGT. This CDR3 is 16 amino acids long. V lost 4 bases and J lost 6, with 19 bases in between. The CDR3 spells CASSGPRLGGGQPQHF. The CDR3 bases are TGTGCCAGCAGTGGACCCCGTTTGGGGGGCGGTCAGCCCCAGCATTTT.

This clone was observed once. DNA of the CDR3: TGTGCCAGCTCACGGGCTAGCGGGATACAAAACGAGCAGTACTTC. Translated, it gives CASSRASGIQNEQYF. V gene TRBV18 combines with J gene TRBJ2-7; TRBD2 matches at 9 bases. CDR1 and CDR2 from the germline V gene are KGHSH and LQKENI. The trim removed 4 bases at V and 5 bases at J, leaving 9 bases unmatched. This CDR3 is 15 amino acids long.

The CDR3 reads CASSGGTGELFF. In nucleotides, the CDR3 is TGTGCCAGCAGTGGCGGGACCGGGGAGCTGTTTTTT. This chain links TRBV2 with TRBJ2-2; a weak D match, TRBD2 (5 bases). The CDR3 spans 12 residues. The germline V and J ends were trimmed by 4 bases and 5 bases, with 5 bases remaining between them. Germline assignment: CDR1 SNHLY and CDR2 FYNNEI. Full variable domain (rest looked up from reference TRBV2 and TRBJ2-2): EPEVTQTPSHQVTQMGQEVILRCVPISNHLYFYWYRQILGQKVEFLVSFYNNEISEKSEIFDDQFSVERPDGSNFTLKIRSTKLEDSAMYFCASSGGTGELFFGEGSRLTVL.

CDR3 region: CSVLRLESNTEAFF. CDR3 DNA sequence: TGCAGCGTCCTACGCTTAGAGTCGAACACTGAAGCTTTCTTT. The V gene is TRBV29-1, the J gene TRBJ1-1; D unresolved. The CDR3 runs to 14 residues. Trimming shortened V by 6 bases and J by 1 base, and 15 bases separated the two germline ends. The germline V gene has CDR1 SQVTM and CDR2 ANQGSEA.

The chain employs TRBV4-1 and TRBJ1-2; no definite D call. Germline CDR1 is MGHRA and CDR2 is YSYEKL. This CDR3 has 15 residues. The V gene lost 0 bases and the J gene lost 6 bases, with 14 bases spanning the gap. CDR3 coding DNA: TGCGCCAGCAGCCAAGATCTTTCGGGAGGCAATGGCTACACCTTC. Amino acid sequence: CASSQDLSGGNGYTF.

The V and J genes are TRBV6-6 and TRBJ2-5; D gene ambiguous. This CDR3 has 14 amino acids. CDR1 is MNHNY and CDR2 is SVGAGI in the germline V gene (reference sequence). V gave up 5 bases and J gave up 4 bases, with 14 bases separating them. Here the CDR3 DNA reads TGTGCCAGCAGTAGTAGTCAGGAAGTAGAGACCCAGTACTTC. It specifies CASSSSQEVETQYF.

This clone was picked up a small number of times. The chain uses TRBV11-2 and TRBJ1-2, with D unresolved. V shed 3 bases and J shed 4 bases, with 18 bases lying between them. This CDR3 spans 16 amino acids. Per the germline V gene, CDR1 is SGHAT and CDR2 is FQNNGV. CDR3 bases: TGTGCCAGCAGCTTCGAGCCCGGAGGAGGGTTCTATGGCTACACCTTC. Translating it yields CASSFEPGGGFYGYTF.

CDR3 sequence: CASSRGTDEQYF. CDR3 coding DNA: TGCGCCAGCAGCCGAGGGACAGACGAGCAGTACTTC. V and J are TRBV5-1 and TRBJ2-7; TRBD1 agrees at 7 bases. The CDR3 extends over 12 amino acids. Germline CDR1 and CDR2: SGHRS and YFSETQ. V was clipped by 4 bases and J by 5 bases; unmatched bases: 3.

The chain is built from TRBV28 and TRBJ1-1, with D tentatively TRBD1 (5 bases). CDR1 and CDR2 from the germline V gene are MDHEN and SYDVKM. V was pared by 10 bases and J by 2 bases, with 11 bases between. CDR3 size: 12 residues. This chain's CDR3 is CATYGDNTEAFF. The CDR3 DNA reads TGTGCCACCTACGGGGACAACACTGAAGCTTTCTTT.

This clone was seen a few times. The chain employs TRBV30 and TRBJ1-5, with 7 bases identical to TRBD1. The CDR3 covers 18 residues. V shed 1 base and J 0 bases; nucleotides not matched to a gene: 12. CDR1 is GTSNPN, CDR2 SVGIG, per germline (reference sequence). The CDR3 spells CAWSANDRVWNSNQPQHF. In DNA form, the CDR3 reads TGTGCCTGGAGTGCAAATGACAGGGTGTGGAATAGCAATCAGCCCCAGCATTTT. The variable domain in full, with the rest retrieved from reference TRBV30 and TRBJ1-5, is SQTIHQWPATLVQPVGSPLSLECTVEGTSNPNLYWYRQAAGRGLQLLFYSVGIGQISSEVPQNLSASRPQDRQFILSSKKLLLSDSGFYLCAWSANDRVWNSNQPQHFGDGTRLSIL.

The rearrangement links TRBV19 to TRBJ2-5, with 9 bases that match TRBD1. Germline V gene data show CDR1 as LNHDA and CDR2 as SQIVND (reference sequence). Trimming at V came to 5 bases and at J to 3 bases, leaving 7 bases not matched to a gene. The CDR3 is 15 residues long. As DNA, the CDR3 is TGTGCCAGTAGTCCCCTGGGACAGGGTAAAGAGACCCAGTACTTC. Translating gives CASSPLGQGKETQYF.

This clone occurred a few times. V and J are TRBV15 and TRBJ2-5; D is unclear. This CDR3 is 13 amino acids long. V shed 0 bases and J shed 5 bases, with 7 bases lying between them. Per germline, CDR1 LNHNV and CDR2 YYDKDF (reference sequence). In DNA, the CDR3 is TGTGCCACCAGCAGAGATCTCAGGGAGACCCAGTACTTC. Its protein product is CATSRDLRETQYF.

V usage is TRBV30 and J usage is TRBJ1-1; a weak D match, TRBD1 (5 bases). Per the germline V gene, CDR1 is GTSNPN and CDR2 is SVGIG (reference sequence). V was clipped by 0 bases and J by 6 bases, with 14 bases between them. The CDR3 sequence is 14 residues long. CDR3: CAWSVAVGASEAFF. CDR3 nucleotides: TGTGCCTGGAGTGTAGCCGTCGGGGCCTCTGAAGCTTTCTTT.

The CDR3 bases are TGCGCCAGCAGTGAGTCGGCAGGGGGCACGGGGCAGCAGTACTTC. Translated: CASSESAGGTGQQYF. The genes are TRBV10-1 and TRBJ2-7; 8 bases fit TRBD1. The trim removed 0 bases at V and 8 bases at J, leaving 9 bases unmatched. Germline V gene lookup returns CDR1 WNHNN and CDR2 SYGVQD (reference sequence). The CDR3 spans 15 residues.